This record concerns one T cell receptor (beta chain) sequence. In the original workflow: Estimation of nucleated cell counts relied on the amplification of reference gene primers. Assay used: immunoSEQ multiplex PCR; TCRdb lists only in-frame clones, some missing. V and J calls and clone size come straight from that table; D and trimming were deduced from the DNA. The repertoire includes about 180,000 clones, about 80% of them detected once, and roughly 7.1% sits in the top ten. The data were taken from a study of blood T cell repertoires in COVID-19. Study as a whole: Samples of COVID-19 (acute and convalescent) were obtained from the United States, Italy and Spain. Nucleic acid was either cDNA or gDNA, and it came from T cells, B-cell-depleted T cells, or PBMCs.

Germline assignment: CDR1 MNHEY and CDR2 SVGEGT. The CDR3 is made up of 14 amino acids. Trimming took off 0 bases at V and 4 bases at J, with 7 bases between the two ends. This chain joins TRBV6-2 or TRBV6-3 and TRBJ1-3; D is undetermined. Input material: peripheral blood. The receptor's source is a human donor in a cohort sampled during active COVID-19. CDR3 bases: TGTGCCAGCAGTTACTCAGGAGTGGGAAACACCATATATTTT. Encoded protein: CASSYSGVGNTIYF.